Shown below are 21 T cell receptor beta chains from a single sample sequenced in a study of T cell responses to AZD1222 COVID-19 vaccine (dated by TCRdb to 2020 to 2022). This specimen's time point label, per the study, means: baseline before first vaccination. The library was built by means of the immunoSEQ multiplex PCR assay. TCRdb provides this immuneACCESS table in a form limited to in-frame rearrangements. Some clones are lacking; in checked studies, under half of them reflect an unresolved V gene, and why the rest are absent is not known. A total of 150,000 or so clones appear in this sample, 92% of them only once. The ten top clones hold more than 5% of the sample. The specimen was peripheral blood, collected on day 0 of AZD1222 vaccination. The receptors shown here come from an adult in good health.

The rearrangement uses TRBV28 and TRBJ2-7; TRBD2 matches at 11 bases. CDR1 is MDHEN and CDR2 is SYDVKM in the germline V gene. V shed 6 bases, J shed 0 bases, and the junction held 4 bases outside the gene matches. CDR3 length: 15 residues. The CDR3: CASSTSGSISYEQYF. CDR3 sequence (DNA): TGTGCCAGCAGCACTAGCGGGAGCATCTCCTACGAGCAGTACTTC.

V and J are TRBV2 and TRBJ2-4; no clear D. Germline assignment: CDR1 SNHLY and CDR2 FYNNEI. This CDR3 is 15 amino acids long. Trimming cost V 1 base and J 2 bases, with 9 bases left between them. CDR3 in amino acids: CASSEGVHPKNIQYF. In DNA form, the CDR3 reads TGTGCCAGCAGTGAAGGGGTACATCCCAAAAACATTCAGTACTTC.

J is TRBJ1-5 and V is TRBV10-3; perhaps TRBD1 as D (5 bases). Trimming removed 10 bases at V and 2 bases at J, with 15 bases between. The V gene's germline CDR1 is ENHRY and CDR2 SYGVKD. CDR3 length: 14 residues. The CDR3 region has the DNA TGTGCCACGGGGGGGACGGTGGGCAATCAGCCCCAGCATTTT. This codes for CATGGTVGNQPQHF.

Here the CDR3 reads CASSHVGRSYGYTF. The CDR3 nucleotides are TGTGCCAGCAGCCATGTGGGGAGAAGCTATGGCTACACCTTC. The chain recombines TRBV3-1 (or the pseudogene TRBV3-2) with TRBJ1-2; D unresolved. The CDR3 sequence is 14 residues long. The germline CDR1 and CDR2 sequences are LGHDT and YNNKEL (reference sequence). The V and J ends lost 3 bases and 4 bases respectively, with 12 bases between them.

The chain is built from TRBV10-3 and TRBJ1-1; TRBD1 matches 7 bases. Germline V gives CDR1 ENHRY, CDR2 SYGVKD. With V trimmed by 10 bases and J by 6 bases, 14 bases remained unmatched. CDR3 size: 14 residues. CDR3 region: CATHEQGSFAEAFF. The DNA of the CDR3 is TGTGCCACGCACGAACAGGGGTCTTTCGCTGAAGCTTTCTTT.

The rearrangement links TRBV5-1 to TRBJ1-2; 7 bases agree with TRBD1. The ends lost 6 bases at V and 4 bases at J; junction bases unmatched: 12. The CDR3 spans 15 residues. Germline loops: CDR1 SGHRS, CDR2 YFSETQ. The CDR3 is CASTEGTGALYGYTF. CDR3 sequence (DNA): TGCGCCAGCACCGAAGGAACAGGGGCCCTCTATGGCTACACCTTC. The complete variable domain, with remaining parts taken from reference TRBV5-1 and TRBJ1-2, reads KAGVTQTPRYLIKTRGQQVTLSCSPISGHRSVSWYQQTPGQGLQFLFEYFSETQRNKGNFPGRFSGRQFSNSRSEMNVSTLELGDSALYLCASTEGTGALYGYTFGSGTRLTVV.

This clone was seen a few times. The chain recombines TRBV11-2 with TRBJ1-4; TRBD1 might be the D (6 bases). Trimming took 1 base from V and 0 from J, leaving 12 bases between them. CDR1 is SGHAT and CDR2 is FQNNGV in the germline V gene. The length of the CDR3 is 17 residues. In nucleotides, the CDR3 is TGTGCCAGCAGCTTAGTGGCAGGGGTGGCAACTAATGAAAAACTGTTTTTT. Translating gives CASSLVAGVATNEKLFF.

V is TRBV3-1 (or the pseudogene TRBV3-2) and J is TRBJ2-7, with TRBD1 matching over 9 bases. The CDR3 has 15 amino acids. CDR1 and CDR2 (germline): LGHDT, YNNKEL (reference sequence). V gave up 4 bases and J gave up 6 bases; unmatched junction bases: 10. CDR3 nucleotide sequence: TGTGCCAGCAGCCGACCGGGACAGGGTTTTCGCGAGCAGTACTTC. Translation: CASSRPGQGFREQYF.

This clone has just a few counts. V and J are TRBV2 and TRBJ2-7; tentatively, D is TRBD2 (6 bases). This CDR3 has 13 residues. V dropped 7 bases and J dropped 6 bases, with 16 bases sitting between them. Germline values: CDR1 SNHLY, CDR2 FYNNEI. CDR3 in amino acids: CASKAGLPGEQYF. As DNA, the CDR3 is TGTGCCAGCAAGGCGGGATTGCCGGGCGAGCAGTACTTC.

This clone has only a few counts. The CDR3 nucleotides read TGTGCCATAGCCGGGACAATAGAATACGAGCAGTACTTC. It translates to CAIAGTIEYEQYF. This rearrangement joins TRBV10-3 to TRBJ2-7, with D perhaps TRBD1 (6 bases). Between the trimmed V and J ends, which lost 9 bases and 4 bases, there was a span of 16 bases. Germline CDR1 and CDR2: ENHRY and SYGVKD. CDR3 size: 13 residues.

The DNA for the CDR3 is TGTGCTTGCGGGACAGTAAATGTTTACGAGCAGTACTTC. Residues: CACGTVNVYEQYF. V gene TRBV6-5 combines with J gene TRBJ2-7; D is possibly TRBD1 (7 bases). Per germline, CDR1 MNHEY and CDR2 SVGAGI. The CDR3 has 13 residues.

This sequence joins TRBV2 and TRBJ2-5; D is ambiguous. V lost 6 bases to trimming and J lost 9 bases, with 17 bases between them. Per germline, CDR1 SNHLY and CDR2 FYNNEI. This CDR3 contains 13 residues. CDR3 loop: CASSDGLPGAQYF. CDR3 bases: TGTGCCAGCAGCGACGGGCTCCCTGGGGCCCAGTACTTC.

This clone appeared a single time. This chain links TRBV5-1 with TRBJ2-7; D not resolved. Trimming stripped 4 bases from V and 1 base from J, with 12 bases between. Germline loops: CDR1 SGHRS, CDR2 YFSETQ. The CDR3 loop spans 14 amino acids. In nucleotides, the CDR3 is TGCGCCAGCAGCCCATTGGCAGGATCCTACGAGCAGTACTTC. Translating it yields CASSPLAGSYEQYF.

This chain connects TRBV7-2 to TRBJ1-5; D gene ambiguous. Deletions cut 2 bases from V and 6 bases from J, with 11 bases between. Germline V gene sequence: CDR1 SGHTA, CDR2 FQGNSA. This CDR3 is 14 amino acids long. The CDR3 reads CASSLRSVGQPQHF. The CDR3 region has the DNA TGTGCCAGCAGCTTAAGGTCCGTAGGTCAGCCCCAGCATTTT.

This clone was seen more than once but under ten times. A read error may produce the germline difference seen at one junction end. The chain recombines TRBV7-7 with TRBJ2-5; D might be TRBD2 (5 bases). Germline V gives CDR1 SSHAT, CDR2 FNYEAQ (reference sequence). The CDR3 sequence is 13 residues long. The CDR3 sequence is CASSPNGKETQYF. In DNA form, the CDR3 reads TGTGCTAGCAGCCCAAACGGGAAAGAGACCCAGTACTTC. The full variable domain, completed using reference TRBV7-7 and TRBJ2-5, is GAGVSQSPRYKVTKRGQDVTLRCDPISSHATLYWYQQALGQGPEFLTYFNYEAQPDKSGLPSDRFSAERPEGSISTLTIQRTEQRDSAMYRCASSPNGKETQYFGPGTRLLVL.

The chain carries TRBV9 and TRBJ2-7; D might be TRBD1 (6 bases). Germline lookup yields CDR1 SGDLS and CDR2 YYNGEE. The CDR3 extends over 14 amino acids. V lost 3 bases and J 7 bases, leaving 17 bases between the germline ends. Here the CDR3 reads CASSGGEQGWEQYF. The CDR3, as DNA: TGTGCCAGCAGCGGGGGAGAACAGGGTTGGGAGCAGTACTTC.

V and J are TRBV28 and TRBJ2-5, with TRBD1 identical over 9 bases. Trimming at V came to 4 bases and at J to 5 bases, leaving 8 bases not matched to a gene. CDR1 and CDR2 from the germline V gene are MDHEN and SYDVKM. CDR3 length: 15 residues. DNA of the CDR3: TGTGCCAGCAGTTCCCCTAGGACAGGGGAGGAGACCCAGTACTTC. Translation: CASSSPRTGEETQYF.

The chain is built from TRBV4-2 and TRBJ2-3, with 11 bases identical to TRBD2. Germline CDR1 is LGHNA and CDR2 is YNFKEQ. V lost 4 bases to trimming and J lost 6 bases; unmatched junction nucleotides: 12. This CDR3 is built from 17 residues. The CDR3 region has the DNA TGTGCCAGCAGCCCCCTCCTACTAGCGGGAGAATATGATACGCAGTATTTT. This sequence encodes CASSPLLLAGEYDTQYF.

The CDR3 protein is CASSSTGNQPQHF. CDR3 DNA sequence: TGTGCCAGCAGTTCGACAGGAAATCAGCCCCAGCATTTT. The V call is TRBV12-3 or TRBV12-4, the J call TRBJ1-5; D might be TRBD1 (6 bases). V was pared by 4 bases and J by 4 bases, with 8 bases between. CDR3 length: 13 residues.

This sequence joins TRBV7-9 and TRBJ1-1, with 7 nucleotides matching TRBD1. The germline CDR1 and CDR2 sequences are SEHNR and FQNEAQ (reference sequence). Germline trimming cut 5 bases from V and 4 bases from J; bases unmatched to any gene: 16. CDR3 length equals 17 residues. In DNA form, the CDR3 reads TGTGCCAGCAGCCCCGCCGGGACAGTAAAATTCAGCACTGAAGCTTTCTTT. Residues: CASSPAGTVKFSTEAFF.

The V and J genes are TRBV28 and TRBJ1-1, with 7 bases aligning to TRBD1. Germline V gene data show CDR1 as MDHEN and CDR2 as SYDVKM. The length of the CDR3 is 15 residues. V was pared by 3 bases and J by 4 bases, with 8 bases of the junction left unmatched. The CDR3 DNA is TGTGCCAGCAGTTTGGGGCGGACAGGCCCCACTGAAGCTTTCTTT. Translation gives CASSLGRTGPTEAFF.